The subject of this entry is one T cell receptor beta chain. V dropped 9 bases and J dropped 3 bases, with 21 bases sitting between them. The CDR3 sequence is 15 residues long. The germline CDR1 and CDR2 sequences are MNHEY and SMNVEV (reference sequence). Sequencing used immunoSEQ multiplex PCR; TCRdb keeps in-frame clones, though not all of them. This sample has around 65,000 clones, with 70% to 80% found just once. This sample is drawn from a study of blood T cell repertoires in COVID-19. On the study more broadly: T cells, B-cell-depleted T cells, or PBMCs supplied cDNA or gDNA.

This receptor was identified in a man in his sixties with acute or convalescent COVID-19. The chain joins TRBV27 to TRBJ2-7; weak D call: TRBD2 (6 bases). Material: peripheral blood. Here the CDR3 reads CASQEWGSGDYEQYF. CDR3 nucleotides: TGTGCCAGTCAGGAGTGGGGTAGCGGAGACTACGAGCAGTACTTC.